Listed below are T cell receptor beta chains from one sample, sequenced in a study of blood T cell repertoires in COVID-19. Profiled with immunoSEQ multiplex PCR; TCRdb holds only in-frame clones, not every one. The sample holds 100,000 to 150,000 clones, roughly four fifths seen once. The sequenced sample consisted of peripheral blood. All receptors come from a man aged 25 to 40 with COVID-19, enrolled during active disease. Both conserved end residues are part of each CDR3.

V gene,CDR3 protein
TRBV5-6,CASSLAAGAAYYEQYF
TRBV5-4,CASSPPGQGLLGYGYTF
TRBV6-1,CASSGAGTVSTDTQYF
TRBV12-3/TRBV12-4,CASSLSQPQHF
TRBV28,CASSSPGQGLGKLFF
TRBV5-1,CASTPLDRTYNEQFF
TRBV11-2,CASSLLEDTEAFF
TRBV27,CASRPGTSGNYEQYF
TRBV27,CASSPISTGMDTQYF
TRBV5-4,CASSFNVGGFYGYTF
TRBV5-4,CASSLGTGRSGANVLTF
TRBV19,CASSIQGITEAFF
TRBV7-6,CASSLGATGRNTEAFF
TRBV11-3,CASSLVGGGGSGANVLTF
TRBV5-6,CASSLDQGTYEQYF
TRBV2,CASTPVLRDTDTQYF
TRBV12-5,CASGLYRGNYGYTF
TRBV6-4,CASSYLAGEADTQYF
TRBV12-3/TRBV12-4,CASSLRREDGYTF
TRBV27,CASRRTGLNTEAFF
TRBV28,CASSPRLGPQHF
TRBV12-2,CASRLGWRGRDRALCGYTF
TRBV5-1,CASRAPGNTGELFF
TRBV6-1,CASSESRGAYGYTF
TRBV19,CASSTTSATNEKLFF
TRBV28,CASMLKRDSAEAFF